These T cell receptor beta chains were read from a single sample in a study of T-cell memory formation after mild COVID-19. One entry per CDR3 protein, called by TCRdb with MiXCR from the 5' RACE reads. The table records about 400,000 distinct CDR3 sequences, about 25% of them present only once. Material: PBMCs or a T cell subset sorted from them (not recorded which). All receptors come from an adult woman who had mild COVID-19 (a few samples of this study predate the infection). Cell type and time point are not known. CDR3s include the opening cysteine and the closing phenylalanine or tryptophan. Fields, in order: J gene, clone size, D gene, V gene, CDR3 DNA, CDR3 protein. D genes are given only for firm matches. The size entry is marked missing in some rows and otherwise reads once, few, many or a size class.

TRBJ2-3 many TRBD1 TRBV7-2 TGTGCCAGCAGTCCAACAGGGGGCGCTCCCGCAGATACGCAGTATTTT CASSPTGGAPADTQYF
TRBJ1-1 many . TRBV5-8 TGTGCCAGCAGCTTTAGATCAGGACGAGGGAACACTGAAGCTTTCTTT CASSFRSGRGNTEAFF
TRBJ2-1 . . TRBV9 TGTGCCAGCAGCGTTGCGGGGCCCTCCTACAATGAGCAGTTCTTC CASSVAGPSYNEQFF
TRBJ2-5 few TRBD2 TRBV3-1 TGTGCCAGCAGTCCTCCGTCGGGACTAGCTTCTGGAGAGACCCAGTACTTC CASSPPSGLASGETQYF
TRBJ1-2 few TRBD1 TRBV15 TGTGCCACCAGCAGAGCGGGACAGGGGGCCGGTGGCTACACCTTC CATSRAGQGAGGYTF
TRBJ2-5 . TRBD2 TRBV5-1 TGCGCCAGCACTGGTGGGACTAGCGGGATTCAAGAGACCCAGTACTTC CASTGGTSGIQETQYF
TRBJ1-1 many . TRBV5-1 TGCGCCAGCAGCTTTGGTGGTTCAGGGAACACTGAAGCTTTCTTT CASSFGGSGNTEAFF
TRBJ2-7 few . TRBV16 TGTGCCAGCAGCCAATGGGCAGTGTCCTACGAGCAGTACTTC CASSQWAVSYEQYF
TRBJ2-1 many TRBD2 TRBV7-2 TGTGCCAGCAGCTTAAGCGGGAGCCAGCCATTGTTCTTC CASSLSGSQPLFF
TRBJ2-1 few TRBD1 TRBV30 TGTGCCTGGAGTGTACCCAGGGGGCTTAGGAATGAGCAGTTCTTC CAWSVPRGLRNEQFF
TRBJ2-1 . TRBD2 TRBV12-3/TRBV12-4 TGTGCCAGCAGTTTCCTAGCGGGAGCTCATAAGAACGAGCAGTTCTTC CASSFLAGAHKNEQFF
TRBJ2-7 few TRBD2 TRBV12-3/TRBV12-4 TGTGCCAGCAGCAGCGGGACCCCTACGCAGTACTTC CASSSGTPTQYF
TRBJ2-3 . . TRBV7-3 TGTGCCAGCAGCTTAATGATGACTACCACAGATACGCAGTATTTT CASSLMMTTTDTQYF
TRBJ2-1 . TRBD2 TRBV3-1 TGTGCCAGCAGCCAATTACTAGCGAATGAGCAGTTCTTC CASSQLLANEQFF
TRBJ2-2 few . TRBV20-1 TGCAGTGCTACGGTCAGGCACCCTACGAACACCGGGGAGCTGTTTTTT CSATVRHPTNTGELFF
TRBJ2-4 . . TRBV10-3 TGTGCCATCAGTGATCCGGGGACCGGAAACATTCAGTACTTC CAISDPGTGNIQYF
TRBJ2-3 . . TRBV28 TGTGCCAGCACCCAACGAGTGTGGAGCACAGATACGCAGTATTTT CASTQRVWSTDTQYF
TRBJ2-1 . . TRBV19 TGTGCCAGTAGTATAGATGACCGGGCTTCGGGTGAGCAGTTCTTC CASSIDDRASGEQFF
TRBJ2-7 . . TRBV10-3 TGTGCCATCAGTGGGACGACACAGACCTACGAGCAGTACTTC CAISGTTQTYEQYF
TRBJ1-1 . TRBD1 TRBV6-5 TGTGCCAGCACCGCTCGGGAGGGGGCAAGGAACACTGAAGCTTTCTTT CASTAREGARNTEAFF
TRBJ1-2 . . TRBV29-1 TGCAGCGTTCGGGGGGGAGACGTCCTGGACTATGGCTACACCTTC CSVRGGDVLDYGYTF
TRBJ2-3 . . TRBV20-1 TGCAGTGCTAGAGATCGAGGTAGCGCGACCACAGATACGCAGTATTTT CSARDRGSATTDTQYF
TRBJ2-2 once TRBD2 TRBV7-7 TGTGCTAGCAGCGCCGGACTAGCGGGACGGAACACCGGGGAGCTGTTTTTT CASSAGLAGRNTGELFF
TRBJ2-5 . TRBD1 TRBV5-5 TGTGCCAGCAGCTTTCCCGCCAAGGGGGCGGGAGAGACCCAGTACTTC CASSFPAKGAGETQYF
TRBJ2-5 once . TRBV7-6 TGTGCCAGCAGCTTAATCAAAGGGGCGCGGAAGACCCAGTACTTC CASSLIKGARKTQYF
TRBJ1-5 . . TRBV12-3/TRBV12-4 TGTGCCAGCAGCCCAGCGGGAGGGGGACAGCCCCAGCATTTT CASSPAGGGQPQHF
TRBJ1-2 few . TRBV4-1 TGCGCCAGCAGCCAAGATTCGGCCGATGGGGGCTACACCTTC CASSQDSADGGYTF